The rows below give T cell receptor beta chains drawn from one sample of a study of T cell responses to AZD1222 COVID-19 vaccine. Here immunoSEQ multiplex PCR was the method, and the copy in TCRdb shows in-frame clones only, minus some. The sample has some 96,000 clones, around nine tenths seen once. Material: peripheral blood, obtained 28 days after the second AZD1222 dose. The origin of the receptors is an adult who received the AZD1222 COVID-19 vaccine. Each CDR3 is given with its conserved first and last residue. The D gene is left open where the match is weak. A clone size is listed for some rows: how often the clone was seen (once, few, many), or a class if it is expanded.

DNA: TGTGCCATCACCCCGACAGGGAACACTGAAGCTTTCTTT
CDR3: CAITPTGNTEAFF
D: .
V: TRBV10-3
size: .
J: TRBJ1-1

DNA: TGTGCCAGCAGTAGCACGGGACAAAGGTCTGAAGCTTTCTTT
CDR3: CASSSTGQRSEAFF
D: .
V: TRBV28
size: once
J: TRBJ1-1

DNA: TGTGCCAGCTCAGCTCGACAGGGACGCACATATGGCTACACCTTC
CDR3: CASSARQGRTYGYTF
D: TRBD1
V: TRBV18
size: .
J: TRBJ1-2

DNA: TGTGCCACCAGTGAAGTCCCGTCCACGAACACCGGGGAGCTGTTTTTT
CDR3: CATSEVPSTNTGELFF
D: .
V: TRBV24-1
size: .
J: TRBJ2-2

DNA: TGTGCCAGCAGCGTAGCTAGCGGCAATGAGCAGTTCTTC
CDR3: CASSVASGNEQFF
D: TRBD2
V: TRBV9
size: once
J: TRBJ2-1

DNA: TGTGCCAGCAGCCAGGACCTAGCGGGAGGGCCCTACAATGAGCAGTTCTTC
CDR3: CASSQDLAGGPYNEQFF
D: TRBD2
V: TRBV4-2
size: .
J: TRBJ2-1

DNA: TGTGCCAGCAGTTCGGGCAGGGGAGAGACCCAGTACTTC
CDR3: CASSSGRGETQYF
D: .
V: TRBV6-5
size: once
J: TRBJ2-5

DNA: TGTGCCTGGAGGGCTCCGGGACTAGCGGACTACAATGAGCAGTTCTTC
CDR3: CAWRAPGLADYNEQFF
D: TRBD2
V: TRBV30
size: .
J: TRBJ2-1

DNA: TGTGCCAGCGGCCCAGGACTTGGAGGGGCAGATACGCAGTATTTT
CDR3: CASGPGLGGADTQYF
D: .
V: TRBV6-5
size: .
J: TRBJ2-3

DNA: TGTGCCACCAGCAGTGGCTGGGGCAGCACAGATACGCAGTATTTT
CDR3: CATSSGWGSTDTQYF
D: .
V: TRBV15
size: .
J: TRBJ2-3

DNA: TGTGCCAGCAGTTACTTGTCGGCCCAGTACTTC
CDR3: CASSYLSAQYF
D: .
V: TRBV6-5
size: .
J: TRBJ2-5

DNA: TGCGCCACCAGGGAACAGATGAACACTGAAGCTTTCTTT
CDR3: CATREQMNTEAFF
D: .
V: TRBV10-2
size: once
J: TRBJ1-1

DNA: TGTGCCAGCAGGCCTATAGGGGGACATCAGCCCCAGCATTTT
CDR3: CASRPIGGHQPQHF
D: .
V: TRBV28
size: .
J: TRBJ1-5

DNA: TGCAGTGCTAGTTCGGGGTTTCGGGATACGCAGTATTTT
CDR3: CSASSGFRDTQYF
D: .
V: TRBV20-1
size: .
J: TRBJ2-3

DNA: TGTGCCATCAGACTAGCGGGAGACACCGGGGAGCTGTTTTTT
CDR3: CAIRLAGDTGELFF
D: TRBD2
V: TRBV10-3
size: .
J: TRBJ2-2

DNA: TGCGCCAGCAGCTTCCTACAGGGGTCCAACAATGAGCAGTTCTTC
CDR3: CASSFLQGSNNEQFF
D: TRBD1
V: TRBV5-1
size: .
J: TRBJ2-1

DNA: TGTGCCAGCTCCCTGGGACAGGGGGCGGTTGGGGCCAACGTCCTGACTTTC
CDR3: CASSLGQGAVGANVLTF
D: TRBD1
V: TRBV19
size: .
J: TRBJ2-6

DNA: TGTGCCAGCAGCTTAGGGGGGGCAGTGAACACTGAAGCTTTCTTT
CDR3: CASSLGGAVNTEAFF
D: .
V: TRBV11-1
size: .
J: TRBJ1-1

DNA: TGCGCCAGCAGCTTGGTAGGGGGCGCACAGGGCTACACCTTC
CDR3: CASSLVGGAQGYTF
D: TRBD1
V: TRBV5-1
size: .
J: TRBJ1-2

DNA: TGCAGCGTTGCAGGGAGGCTTAGAGATACGCAGTATTTT
CDR3: CSVAGRLRDTQYF
D: .
V: TRBV29-1
size: .
J: TRBJ2-3

DNA: TGTGCCAGCAGCTCCGGTCCGACAGTTTATTCACCCCTCCACTTT
CDR3: CASSSGPTVYSPLHF
D: .
V: TRBV13
size: .
J: TRBJ1-6

DNA: TGTGCCAGCAGTCTTTTAGGGACCGGCCAAGAGACCCAGTACTTC
CDR3: CASSLLGTGQETQYF
D: .
V: TRBV27
size: .
J: TRBJ2-5

DNA: TGTGCCAGCAGCTTACTTCTGAGAGGGCGGGGCTACACCTTC
CDR3: CASSLLLRGRGYTF
D: .
V: TRBV11-2
size: .
J: TRBJ1-2

DNA: TGTGCCAGCAGCCTCGGACAGGGGACTTCACCCCTCCACTTT
CDR3: CASSLGQGTSPLHF
D: TRBD1
V: TRBV6-5
size: .
J: TRBJ1-6

DNA: TGTGCCAGCTCAGCAACTGAGAACACTGAAGCTTTCTTT
CDR3: CASSATENTEAFF
D: .
V: TRBV18
size: .
J: TRBJ1-1

DNA: TGCGCCAGCAGTCCCGGGACAGGGGGCACTCAGCCCCAGCATTTT
CDR3: CASSPGTGGTQPQHF
D: TRBD1
V: TRBV10-2
size: .
J: TRBJ1-5

DNA: TGCGCCAGCGGGGGAACTAGCGGGAACTATGAGCAGTTCTTC
CDR3: CASGGTSGNYEQFF
D: TRBD2
V: TRBV5-1
size: .
J: TRBJ2-1

DNA: TGTGCCAGCAAACTTAGCGGGAGCGTCGACAATGAGCAGTTCTTC
CDR3: CASKLSGSVDNEQFF
D: TRBD2
V: TRBV27
size: once
J: TRBJ2-1

DNA: TGTGCCATCAGTGAAACACACGGTGGGGGGGAGGATGGCTACACCTTC
CDR3: CAISETHGGGEDGYTF
D: .
V: TRBV10-3
size: .
J: TRBJ1-2

DNA: TGCGCCAGCAGCTTTATGGGACCGTTCTCTGGAAACACCATATATTTT
CDR3: CASSFMGPFSGNTIYF
D: .
V: TRBV5-1
size: .
J: TRBJ1-3

DNA: TGTGCCAGCAGCCCCGACTCGAGCCTCGTCTTC
CDR3: CASSPDSSLVF
D: .
V: TRBV11-3
size: .
J: TRBJ2-1

DNA: TGTGCCAGCTTTCCTACTAGCGGGAGGATGCACGAGCAGTACTTC
CDR3: CASFPTSGRMHEQYF
D: TRBD2
V: TRBV28
size: once
J: TRBJ2-7

DNA: TGTGCCAGCAGCGCCAGGGTTGTGAACACTGAAGCTTTCTTT
CDR3: CASSARVVNTEAFF
D: .
V: TRBV9
size: .
J: TRBJ1-1

DNA: TGTGCCAGCAGCTTCTATGCGGGACTAGCGGGAGGAGAGCAGTACTTC
CDR3: CASSFYAGLAGGEQYF
D: TRBD2
V: TRBV7-6
size: once
J: TRBJ2-7

DNA: TGTGCCAGCAGTGACCCCAGGGGGCTAGGGGAATCACCCCTCCACTTT
CDR3: CASSDPRGLGESPLHF
D: TRBD1
V: TRBV6-4
size: few
J: TRBJ1-6

DNA: TGTGCCAGCAGTTTCCAGGGGGGCAATCAGCCCCAGCATTTT
CDR3: CASSFQGGNQPQHF
D: TRBD1
V: TRBV27
size: .
J: TRBJ1-5

DNA: TGTGCCTGGGGATACCGGGACAGGGATAATGAAAAACTGTTTTTT
CDR3: CAWGYRDRDNEKLFF
D: TRBD1
V: TRBV30
size: .
J: TRBJ1-4

DNA: TGTGCCAGCAGCGTAGCTGAGGTACAGGGTACTGAAGCTTTCTTT
CDR3: CASSVAEVQGTEAFF
D: .
V: TRBV9
size: once
J: TRBJ1-1

DNA: TGTGCCAGCAGCCATCTCGGACTAGTACCCGGCGAGCAGTTCTTC
CDR3: CASSHLGLVPGEQFF
D: TRBD2
V: TRBV11-2
size: .
J: TRBJ2-1

DNA: TGCAGCGTCCTCATAACTAGCCACGAGCAGTACTTC
CDR3: CSVLITSHEQYF
D: .
V: TRBV29-1
size: .
J: TRBJ2-7

DNA: TGTGCCACCCACCTTAGCGAGAGCACCGGGGAGCTGTTTTTT
CDR3: CATHLSESTGELFF
D: .
V: TRBV6-5
size: .
J: TRBJ2-2

DNA: TGTGCGGCGGGTCTGGGGATCTACGAGCAGTACTTC
CDR3: CAAGLGIYEQYF
D: .
V: TRBV19
size: few
J: TRBJ2-7

DNA: TGTGCCAGCAGCGTAGATCCTGGCCGCACTGAAGCTTTCTTT
CDR3: CASSVDPGRTEAFF
D: .
V: TRBV9
size: .
J: TRBJ1-1

DNA: TGTGCCAGCAGCGCAAATTACCTCCGGGACAGGGGGCGGATGAGTACTGAAGCTTTCTTT
CDR3: CASSANYLRDRGRMSTEAFF
D: TRBD1
V: TRBV7-3
size: .
J: TRBJ1-1

DNA: TGTGCCAGCAGCCTTCTCGGTAGCTCGACCGGGGAGCTGTTTTTT
CDR3: CASSLLGSSTGELFF
D: .
V: TRBV7-6
size: .
J: TRBJ2-2

DNA: TGCGCCAGCAGCCGAGGACAGGACCGCTATGGCTACACCTTC
CDR3: CASSRGQDRYGYTF
D: TRBD1
V: TRBV4-1
size: .
J: TRBJ1-2